The following is a T cell receptor beta chain sequence with its context. The data belong to a study of blood T cell repertoires in COVID-19. Looking at the study overall: Sites across the United States, Italy and Spain contributed samples from acute and convalescent COVID-19. T cells, B-cell-depleted T cells, or PBMCs supplied cDNA or gDNA.

Source study methods: Estimated nucleated cell counts came from reference gene primer amplification. Here immunoSEQ multiplex PCR was the method, and the copy in TCRdb shows in-frame clones only, minus some. For V, J and clone size, that table is used; D and trimming come from the DNA. Of 57,000 or so clones detected, 70% to 90% appear once; the ten largest clones hold around 13%. The CDR3 is 14 amino acids. Trimming pared 6 bases from V and 1 base from J, leaving 12 bases between. The germline gives CDR1 MNHEY, CDR2 SVGAGI. This sequence joins TRBV6-5 and TRBJ1-1, with D tentatively TRBD1 (5 bases). The specimen was peripheral blood. The TCR was taken from a human donor in a cohort sampled during active COVID-19. The CDR3: CASSRKGSNTEAFF. For the CDR3, the DNA is TGTGCCAGCAGCAGGAAGGGGTCGAACACTGAAGCTTTCTTT.